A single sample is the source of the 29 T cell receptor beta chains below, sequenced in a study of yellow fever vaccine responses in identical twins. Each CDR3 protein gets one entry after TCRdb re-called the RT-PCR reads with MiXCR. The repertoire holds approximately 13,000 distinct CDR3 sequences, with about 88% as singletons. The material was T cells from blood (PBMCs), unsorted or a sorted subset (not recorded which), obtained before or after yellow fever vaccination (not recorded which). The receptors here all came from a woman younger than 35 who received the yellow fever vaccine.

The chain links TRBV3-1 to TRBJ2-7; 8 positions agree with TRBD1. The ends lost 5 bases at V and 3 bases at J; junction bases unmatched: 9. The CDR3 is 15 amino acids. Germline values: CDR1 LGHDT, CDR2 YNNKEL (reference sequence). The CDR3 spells CASSSGTGLNYEQYF. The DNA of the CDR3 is TGTGCCAGCAGCTCCGGGACAGGACTGAACTACGAGCAGTACTTC.

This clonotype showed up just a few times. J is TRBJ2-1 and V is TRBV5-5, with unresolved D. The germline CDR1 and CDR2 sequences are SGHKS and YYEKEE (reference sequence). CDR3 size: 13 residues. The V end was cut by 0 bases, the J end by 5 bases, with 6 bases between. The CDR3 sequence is CASSLGPNNEQFF. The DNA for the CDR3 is TGTGCCAGCAGCTTGGGACCAAACAATGAGCAGTTCTTC.

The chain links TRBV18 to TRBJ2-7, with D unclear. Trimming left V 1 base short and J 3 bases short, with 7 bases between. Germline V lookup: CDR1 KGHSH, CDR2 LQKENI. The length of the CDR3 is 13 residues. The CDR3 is CASSPQPDYEQYV. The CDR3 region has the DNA TGTGCCAGCTCACCACAGCCAGACTACGAGCAGTACGTC.

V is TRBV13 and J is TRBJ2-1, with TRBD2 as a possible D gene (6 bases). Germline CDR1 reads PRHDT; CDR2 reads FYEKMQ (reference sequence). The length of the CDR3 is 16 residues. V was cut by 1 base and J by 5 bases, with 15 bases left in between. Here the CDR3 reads CASSLVYGSPNNEQFF. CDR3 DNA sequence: TGTGCCAGCAGCTTAGTTTACGGGAGCCCTAACAATGAGCAGTTCTTC. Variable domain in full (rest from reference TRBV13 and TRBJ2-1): AAGVIQSPRHLIKEKRETATLKCYPIPRHDTVYWYQQGPGQDPQFLISFYEKMQSDKGSIPDRFSAQQFSDYHSELNMSSLELGDSALYFCASSLVYGSPNNEQFFGPGTRLTVL.

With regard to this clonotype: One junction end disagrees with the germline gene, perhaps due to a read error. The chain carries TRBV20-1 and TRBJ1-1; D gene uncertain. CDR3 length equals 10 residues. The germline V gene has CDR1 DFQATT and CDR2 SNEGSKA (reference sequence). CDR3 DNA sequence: TGCAGTGCTCGGAACGCTGAAGCTTTCTTT. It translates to CSARNAEAFF.

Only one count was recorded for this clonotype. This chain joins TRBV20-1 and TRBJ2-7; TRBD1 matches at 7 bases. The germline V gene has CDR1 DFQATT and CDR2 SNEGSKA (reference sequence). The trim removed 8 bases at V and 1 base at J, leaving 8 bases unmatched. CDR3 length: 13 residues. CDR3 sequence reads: CSCRGQLSYEQYF. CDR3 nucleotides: TGCAGTTGCCGGGGACAGTTGTCCTACGAGCAGTACTTC.

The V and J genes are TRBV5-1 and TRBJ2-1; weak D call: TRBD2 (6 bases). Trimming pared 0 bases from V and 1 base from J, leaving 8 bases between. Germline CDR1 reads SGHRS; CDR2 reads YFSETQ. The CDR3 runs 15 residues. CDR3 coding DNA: TGCGCCAGCAGCTTGGATGGGGGGTCCTACAATGAGCAGTTCTTC. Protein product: CASSLDGGSYNEQFF.

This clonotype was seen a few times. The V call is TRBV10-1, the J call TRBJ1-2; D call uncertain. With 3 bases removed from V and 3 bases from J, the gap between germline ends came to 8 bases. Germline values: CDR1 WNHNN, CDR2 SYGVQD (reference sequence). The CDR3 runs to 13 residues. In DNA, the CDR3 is TGCGCCAGCAGTGACCGGCAGGACTATGGCTACACCTTC. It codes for CASSDRQDYGYTF.

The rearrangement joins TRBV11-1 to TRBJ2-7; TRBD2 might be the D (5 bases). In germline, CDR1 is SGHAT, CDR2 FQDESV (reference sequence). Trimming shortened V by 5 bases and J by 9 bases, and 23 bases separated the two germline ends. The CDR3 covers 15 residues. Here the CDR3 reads CASSPFVGFGEGQYF. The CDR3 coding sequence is TGTGCCAGCAGCCCGTTTGTCGGCTTCGGAGAGGGGCAGTACTTC.

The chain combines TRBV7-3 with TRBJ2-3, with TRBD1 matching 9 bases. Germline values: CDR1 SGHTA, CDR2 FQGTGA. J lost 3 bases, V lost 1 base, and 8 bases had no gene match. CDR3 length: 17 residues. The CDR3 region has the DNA TGTGCCAGCAGCTTAATCGGGTTGGGACAGGGAACAGATACGCAGTATTTT. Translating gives CASSLIGLGQGTDTQYF.

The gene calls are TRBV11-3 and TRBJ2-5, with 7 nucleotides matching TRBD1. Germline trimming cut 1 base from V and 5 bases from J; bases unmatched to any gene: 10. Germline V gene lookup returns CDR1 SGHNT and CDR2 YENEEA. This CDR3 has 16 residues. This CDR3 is CASSLGTGATRETQYF. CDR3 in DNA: TGTGCCAGCAGCTTAGGCACAGGGGCGACCCGCGAGACCCAGTACTTC. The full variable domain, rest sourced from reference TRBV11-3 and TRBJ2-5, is EAGVVQSPRYKIIEKKQPVAFWCNPISGHNTLYWYLQNLGQGPELLIRYENEEAVDDSQLPKDRFSAERLKGVDSTLKIQPAELGDSAVYLCASSLGTGATRETQYFGPGTRLLVL.

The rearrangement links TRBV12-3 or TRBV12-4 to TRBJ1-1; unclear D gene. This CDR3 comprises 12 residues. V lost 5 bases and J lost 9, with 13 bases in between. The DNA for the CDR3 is TGTGCCAGCAGTCACACACGGGCCAAAGCTTTCTTT. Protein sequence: CASSHTRAKAFF.

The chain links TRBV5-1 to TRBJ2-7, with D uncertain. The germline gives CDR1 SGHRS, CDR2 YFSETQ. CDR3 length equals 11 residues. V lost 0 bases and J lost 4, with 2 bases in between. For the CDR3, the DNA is TGCGCCAGCAGCTTGGGTTACGAGCAGTACTTC. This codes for CASSLGYEQYF.

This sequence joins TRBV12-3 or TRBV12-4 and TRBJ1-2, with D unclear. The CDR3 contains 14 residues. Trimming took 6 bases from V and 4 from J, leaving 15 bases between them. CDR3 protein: CASSMVRPLYGYTF. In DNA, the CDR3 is TGTGCCAGCAGCATGGTCCGGCCTCTCTATGGCTACACCTTC.

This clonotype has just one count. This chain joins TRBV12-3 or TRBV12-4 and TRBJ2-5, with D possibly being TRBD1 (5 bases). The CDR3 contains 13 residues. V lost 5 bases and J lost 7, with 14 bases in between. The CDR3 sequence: CASSLQGFGTQYF. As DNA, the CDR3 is TGTGCCAGCAGTCTGCAGGGTTTCGGGACCCAGTACTTC.

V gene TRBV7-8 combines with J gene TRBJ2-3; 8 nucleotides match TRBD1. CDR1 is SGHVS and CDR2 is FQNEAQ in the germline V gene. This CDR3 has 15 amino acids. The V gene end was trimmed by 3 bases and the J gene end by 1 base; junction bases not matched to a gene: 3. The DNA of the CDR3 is TGTGCCAGCAGCTTCCAGGGGGCTGGCACAGATACGCAGTATTTT. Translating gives CASSFQGAGTDTQYF. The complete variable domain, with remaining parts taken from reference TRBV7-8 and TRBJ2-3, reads GAGVSQSPRYKVAKRGQDVALRCDPISGHVSLFWYQQALGQGPEFLTYFQNEAQLDKSGLPSDRFFAERPEGSVSTLKIQRTQQEDSAVYLCASSFQGAGTDTQYFGPGTRLTVL.

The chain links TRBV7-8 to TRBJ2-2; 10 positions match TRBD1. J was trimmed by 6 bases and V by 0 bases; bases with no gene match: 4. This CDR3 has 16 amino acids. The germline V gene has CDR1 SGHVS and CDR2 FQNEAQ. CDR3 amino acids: CASSLAGQGISGELFF. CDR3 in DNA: TGTGCCAGCAGCTTAGCGGGACAGGGGATTTCCGGGGAGCTGTTTTTT.

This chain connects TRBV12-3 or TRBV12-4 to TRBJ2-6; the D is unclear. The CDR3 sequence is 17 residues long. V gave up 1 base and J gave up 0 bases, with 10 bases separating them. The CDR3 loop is CASSLGSVTSGANVLTF. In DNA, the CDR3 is TGTGCCAGCAGTTTAGGGTCGGTTACCTCTGGGGCCAACGTCCTGACTTTC.

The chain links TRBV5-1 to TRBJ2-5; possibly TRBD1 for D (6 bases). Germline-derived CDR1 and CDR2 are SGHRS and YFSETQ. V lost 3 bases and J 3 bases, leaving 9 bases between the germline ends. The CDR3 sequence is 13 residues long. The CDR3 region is CASSSRQEETQYF. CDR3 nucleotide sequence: TGCGCCAGCAGCTCCCGACAGGAAGAGACCCAGTACTTC.

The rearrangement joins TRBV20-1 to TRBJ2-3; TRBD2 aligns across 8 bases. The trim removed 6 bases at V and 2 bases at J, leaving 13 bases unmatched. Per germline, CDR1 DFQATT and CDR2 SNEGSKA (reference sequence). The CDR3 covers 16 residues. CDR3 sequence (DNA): TGCAGTGCCCCCAGGGCGGGGGGATTATTCACAGATACGCAGTATTTT. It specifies CSAPRAGGLFTDTQYF.

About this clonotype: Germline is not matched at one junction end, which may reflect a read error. Here the CDR3 reads CRARDRTSGYNEQFF. The DNA of the CDR3 is TGCAGAGCTAGAGACCGGACTAGCGGGTACAATGAGCAGTTCTTC. The chain is built from TRBV20-1 and TRBJ2-1; 11 bases are a match to TRBD2. Germline V gene data show CDR1 as DFQATT and CDR2 as SNEGSKA (reference sequence). This CDR3 is built from 15 residues.

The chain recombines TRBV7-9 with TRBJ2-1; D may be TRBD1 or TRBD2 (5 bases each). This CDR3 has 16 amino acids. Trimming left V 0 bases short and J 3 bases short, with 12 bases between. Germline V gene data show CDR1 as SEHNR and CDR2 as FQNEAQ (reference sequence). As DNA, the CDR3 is TGTGCCAGCAGCTTAGCGAGGGGTCCTGACTACAATGAGCAGTTCTTC. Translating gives CASSLARGPDYNEQFF.

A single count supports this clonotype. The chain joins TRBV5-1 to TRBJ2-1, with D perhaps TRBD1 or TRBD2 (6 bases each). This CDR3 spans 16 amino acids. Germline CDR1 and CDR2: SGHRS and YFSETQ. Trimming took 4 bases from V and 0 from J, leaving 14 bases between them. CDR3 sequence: CASSVGGSSSYNEQFF. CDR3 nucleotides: TGCGCCAGCAGCGTGGGGGGCTCGAGCTCCTACAATGAGCAGTTCTTC.

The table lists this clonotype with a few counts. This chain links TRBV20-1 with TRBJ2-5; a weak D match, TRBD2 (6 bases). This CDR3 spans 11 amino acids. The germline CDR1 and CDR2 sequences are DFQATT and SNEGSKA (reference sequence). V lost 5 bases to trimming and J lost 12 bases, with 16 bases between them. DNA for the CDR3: TGCAGTGCTCCGCGGAGGGAGCTTGAGTACTTC. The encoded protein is CSAPRRELEYF.

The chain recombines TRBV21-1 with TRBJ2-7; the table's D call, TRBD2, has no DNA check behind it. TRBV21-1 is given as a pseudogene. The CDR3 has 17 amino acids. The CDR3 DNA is TGTGCCAGCAGCACCCAAGCGGGGACTAGCGGGGCCTACGAGCAGTACTTC. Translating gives CASSTQAGTSGAYEQYF.

CDR3 sequence reads: CATSRVSTGLYGYTF. As DNA, the CDR3 is TGTGCCACCAGCAGGGTCAGCACAGGGTTGTATGGCTACACCTTC. This chain uses TRBV15 with TRBJ1-2; D possibly corresponds to TRBD1 (6 bases). Trimming shortened V by 3 bases and J by 5 bases, and 16 bases separated the two germline ends. Germline-derived CDR1 and CDR2 are LNHNV and YYDKDF (reference sequence). There are 15 residues in the CDR3.

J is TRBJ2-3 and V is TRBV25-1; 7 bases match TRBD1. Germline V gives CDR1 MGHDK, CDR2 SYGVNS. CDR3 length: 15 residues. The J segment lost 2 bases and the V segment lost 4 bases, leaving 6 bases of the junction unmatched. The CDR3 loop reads CASSGTGDITDTQYF. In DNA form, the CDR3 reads TGTGCCAGCAGTGGGACAGGCGATATCACAGATACGCAGTATTTT.

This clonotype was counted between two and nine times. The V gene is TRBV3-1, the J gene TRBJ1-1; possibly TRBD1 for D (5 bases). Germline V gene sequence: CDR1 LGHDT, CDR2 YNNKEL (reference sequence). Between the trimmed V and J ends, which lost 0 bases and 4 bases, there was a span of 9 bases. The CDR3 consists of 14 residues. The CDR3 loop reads CASSQEQVGTEAFF. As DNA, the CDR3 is TGTGCCAGCAGCCAAGAACAGGTAGGCACTGAAGCTTTCTTT.

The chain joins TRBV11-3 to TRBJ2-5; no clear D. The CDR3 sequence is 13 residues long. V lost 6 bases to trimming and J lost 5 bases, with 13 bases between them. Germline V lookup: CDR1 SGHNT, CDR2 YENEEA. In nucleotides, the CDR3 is TGTGCCAGCAGGAATGTCGGTTGGGAGACCCAGTACTTC. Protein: CASRNVGWETQYF. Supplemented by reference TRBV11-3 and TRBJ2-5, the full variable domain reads EAGVVQSPRYKIIEKKQPVAFWCNPISGHNTLYWYLQNLGQGPELLIRYENEEAVDDSQLPKDRFSAERLKGVDSTLKIQPAELGDSAVYLCASRNVGWETQYFGPGTRLLVL.